This is a list of T cell receptor beta chains from one sample in a study of blood T cell repertoires in COVID-19. Only in-frame clones appear in the TCRdb table, and some are missing; sequencing was by immunoSEQ multiplex PCR. In the table there are tens of thousands of clones, roughly 82% of which are singletons. Sequencing was performed on peripheral blood. These receptors all come from a man aged 50-60 years with active or convalescent COVID-19. Each CDR3 is given with its conserved first and last residue. D genes are given only for firm matches. The size field is filled for only some rows; it gives once, few, many or a size class.

clone_size,v_call,j_call,d_call,cdr3_nt,cdr3_aa
-,TRBV12-3/TRBV12-4,TRBJ1-1,-,TGTGCCAGCAGCAAAGGGGTGCCTGAAGCTTTCTTT,CASSKGVPEAFF
-,TRBV3-1/TRBV3-2,TRBJ2-5,-,TGTGCCAGCAGCCCAACAGGGCCCCAAGAGACCCAGTACTTC,CASSPTGPQETQYF
-,TRBV13,TRBJ2-5,-,TGTGCCAGCAGCTTAGGTACTTATTCAGAGACCCAGTACTTC,CASSLGTYSETQYF
-,TRBV15,TRBJ2-2,TRBD2,TGTGCCACCAGAGGGCGCGGGGGGGCGAACACCGGGGAGCTGTTTTTT,CATRGRGGANTGELFF
-,TRBV27,TRBJ1-1,-,TGTGCCAGCAGTTTCAGGGTAACGGGGAACACTGAAGCTTTCTTT,CASSFRVTGNTEAFF
-,TRBV21-1,TRBJ2-6,-,TGTGCCAGCAGCCTTCAAGACATCTTCTCTGGGGCCAACGTCCTGACTTTC,CASSLQDIFSGANVLTF
few,TRBV5-5,TRBJ1-1,TRBD1,TGTGCCAGCAGCTTGGCTGGGGGTGGGACAGTGACCACTGAAGCTTTCTTT,CASSLAGGGTVTTEAFF
-,TRBV2,TRBJ1-6,-,TGTGCCAGCAGGCGGGGTCTGGGAAATTCACCCCTCCACTTT,CASRRGLGNSPLHF
-,TRBV6-5,TRBJ1-1,TRBD1,TGTGCCAGCAGTTACGGGACAGGGGCCACTGAAGCTTTCTTT,CASSYGTGATEAFF
-,TRBV7-8,TRBJ1-1,-,TGTGCCAGCAGCTTTAATGTGAACACTGAAGCTTTCTTT,CASSFNVNTEAFF
-,TRBV19,TRBJ1-1,-,TGTGCCAGTGGGTTTCGACAGGACACTGAAGCTTTCTTT,CASGFRQDTEAFF
-,TRBV2,TRBJ2-7,TRBD2,TGTGCCAGCAGTACTAGCGGTGCCTACGAGCAGTACTTC,CASSTSGAYEQYF
few,TRBV7-8,TRBJ2-7,-,TGTGCCAGCAGCTTAGACGTGCGGGGTCTCTACGAGCAGTACTTC,CASSLDVRGLYEQYF
-,TRBV6-6,TRBJ1-2,-,TGTGCCAGCAGTTACGAAGGGGTCTATGGCTACACCTTC,CASSYEGVYGYTF
-,TRBV28,TRBJ1-6,TRBD1,TGTGCCAGCAGTTTGGTGGCAGGGGGAAGATCACCCCTCCACTTT,CASSLVAGGRSPLHF
-,TRBV18,TRBJ1-3,TRBD1,TGTGCCAGCTCACCCGGGACAGGGTCTGGAAACACCATATATTTT,CASSPGTGSGNTIYF
-,TRBV7-9,TRBJ2-7,-,TGTGCCAGCAGCTTACCTGAGAGAGGGCACGAGCAGTACTTC,CASSLPERGHEQYF
once,TRBV2,TRBJ1-1,-,TGTGCCAGCAGCGTGGCGGGGGGGACTGAAGCTTTCTTT,CASSVAGGTEAFF
-,TRBV11-2,TRBJ1-1,-,TGTGCCAGCAGCTTAGAGTCCGGGATCACTGAAGCTTTCTTT,CASSLESGITEAFF
-,TRBV10-2,TRBJ1-2,TRBD1,TGCGCCAGCAGTGGACAGGGGATGGGCTACACCTTC,CASSGQGMGYTF
-,TRBV5-1,TRBJ1-1,-,TGCGCCAGCAGTCTGGCGACAGGCATGAACACTGAAGCTTTCTTT,CASSLATGMNTEAFF
-,TRBV5-1,TRBJ2-1,TRBD1,TGCGCCAGCAGCGCTACCGGGACAGCCTCCTACAATGAGCAGTTCTTC,CASSATGTASYNEQFF
-,TRBV28,TRBJ1-5,-,TGTGCCAGCACCCGGGGGGGTAATCAGCCCCAGCATTTT,CASTRGGNQPQHF
-,TRBV30,TRBJ2-5,-,TGTGCCTGGAGCGCCAGACTCCAAGAGACCCAGTACTTC,CAWSARLQETQYF
-,TRBV2,TRBJ1-3,TRBD1,TGTGCCAGCAGTTCCGGGACAGACGGAAACACCATATATTTT,CASSSGTDGNTIYF
-,TRBV4-1,TRBJ1-3,-,TGCGCCAGCAGCCAAGATAAAGGGGGGGCGAAAGGAAACACCATATATTTT,CASSQDKGGAKGNTIYF
-,TRBV6-1,TRBJ2-2,-,TGTGCCAGCAGTGTCTACAGGGGCGGGGACACCGGGGAGCTGTTTTTT,CASSVYRGGDTGELFF
-,TRBV28,TRBJ1-1,-,TGTGCCAGCAGTTTGGTGGGCGAGACTGAAGCTTTCTTT,CASSLVGETEAFF
-,TRBV6-1,TRBJ1-1,TRBD1,TGTGCCAGCAGTGACAGGGGGCACACTGAAGCTTTCTTT,CASSDRGHTEAFF
-,TRBV12-3/TRBV12-4,TRBJ1-2,-,TGTGCCAGCAGCCCTCAACAGGTCTATGGCTACACCTTC,CASSPQQVYGYTF
-,TRBV15,TRBJ2-1,-,TGTGCCACCAGCACCACGGGGTCGGGCAATGAGCAGTTCTTC,CATSTTGSGNEQFF
-,TRBV27,TRBJ1-3,-,TGTGCCAGCAGTCCATGGACAGACTCTGGAAACACCATATATTTT,CASSPWTDSGNTIYF
-,TRBV6-2/TRBV6-3,TRBJ1-2,TRBD1,TGTGCCAGCAGTAAGGACGGGACAGGTCTCTATGGCTACACCTTC,CASSKDGTGLYGYTF
-,TRBV30,TRBJ2-3,-,TGTGCCTTAACCCAGGGAGCCAGGGGTACGCAGTATTTT,CALTQGARGTQYF
-,TRBV11-3,TRBJ2-7,TRBD1,TGTGCCAGCAGCTTAGGTAGGTGGGACAGCTTCTACGAGCAGTACTTC,CASSLGRWDSFYEQYF
-,TRBV18,TRBJ1-1,-,TGTGCCAGCTCCCTCGTAGTAATGAGGATAGCGGACACTGAAGCTTTCTTT,CASSLVVMRIADTEAFF
-,TRBV10-3,TRBJ2-1,TRBD2,TGTGCCATCAGTCTGCTTACGGCTAGCGGGGAAAATGAGCAGTTCTTC,CAISLLTASGENEQFF
few,TRBV4-2,TRBJ1-2,-,TGTGCCAGCAGCCAAGATGAATCGGGGTCCTATGGCTACACCTTC,CASSQDESGSYGYTF
-,TRBV18,TRBJ2-2,TRBD1,TGTGCCAGCTCACCCCTCGAGGGACAGGGGGACACCGGGGAGCTGTTTTTT,CASSPLEGQGDTGELFF
few,TRBV28,TRBJ1-5,-,TGTGCCAGCAGTTCGGGAAATCAGCCCCAGCATTTT,CASSSGNQPQHF
-,TRBV6-2/TRBV6-3,TRBJ1-2,-,TGTGCCAGCAGTCCGAGGGGGGGCTTTGGCTACACCTTC,CASSPRGGFGYTF
-,TRBV7-9,TRBJ2-1,-,TGTGCCAGCAGCTTAGACAGCCCCCCGTACAATGAGCAGTTCTTC,CASSLDSPPYNEQFF
-,TRBV25-1,TRBJ1-3,TRBD1,TGTGCCAGCAGGGGGACAGGGGCCCGAAACACCATATATTTT,CASRGTGARNTIYF
-,TRBV19,TRBJ1-5,TRBD1,TGTGCCAGTAGTACAGGACAGGCCGCGGGCAATCAGCCCCAGCATTTT,CASSTGQAAGNQPQHF
-,TRBV2,TRBJ1-4,TRBD1,TGTGCCAGCAGTGACAGGGGGCTGAACGCGGGACTGTTTTTT,CASSDRGLNAGLFF
few,TRBV11-2,TRBJ2-1,TRBD2,TGTGCCAGCAGCTTCACGCGGGGGGGCCAGACTGAGCAGTTCTTC,CASSFTRGGQTEQFF
-,TRBV7-9,TRBJ2-1,TRBD2,TGTGCCAGCAGCTTAGGGGCTAGCGGGGATGTTGAGCAGTTCTTC,CASSLGASGDVEQFF
few,TRBV7-8,TRBJ1-5,TRBD1,TGTGCCAGCAGTCCAACCGGGACAGGGGAAGAGCCCCAGCATTTT,CASSPTGTGEEPQHF
-,TRBV7-9,TRBJ2-7,TRBD1,TGTGCCAGCAGGGGGACAGGGGTAGAGCAGTACTTC,CASRGTGVEQYF
-,TRBV6-5,TRBJ2-7,TRBD1,TGTGCCAGCAGTAAACTCGGGACAGGGGCCTACGAGCAGTACTTC,CASSKLGTGAYEQYF
-,TRBV3-1/TRBV3-2,TRBJ1-6,-,TGTGCCAGCAGCCAAGATAGGTCCCGGGGGTGGGGGGGCCTAGATTCACCCCTCCACTTT,CASSQDRSRGWGGLDSPLHF
-,TRBV2,TRBJ1-2,-,TGTGCCAGCAGTGATTGGGCCACAGGGACCTATGGCTACACCTTC,CASSDWATGTYGYTF
few,TRBV6-5,TRBJ2-1,TRBD1,TGTGCCAGCAGGGGGGGGACAGGGGGCTCGGATGAGCAGTTCTTC,CASRGGTGGSDEQFF
-,TRBV14,TRBJ1-4,-,TGTGCCAGCAGCCAAGGGATAGGGGCACAACTGTTTTTT,CASSQGIGAQLFF
-,TRBV19,TRBJ2-5,TRBD1,TGTGCCAGTAGTATCCAGGGACAGTACCAAGAGACCCAGTACTTC,CASSIQGQYQETQYF